This TCR beta chain was profiled in a study of neurological immune-mediated disorders. Notes on the study in general: None of the CDR3 amino acid sequences of expanded clones were shared across subjects, and this suggested private repertoires in all groups.

V lost 2 bases and J 5 bases, leaving 12 bases between the germline ends. The CDR3 extends over 14 amino acids. CDR1 is LGHDT, CDR2 YNNKEL, per germline (reference sequence). The cDNA was synthesized by 5'RACE incorporating 10-nucleotide random UMIs. TCRdb re-called the 5' RACE reads through MiXCR, storing one row per CDR3 protein. Of some 70,000 distinct CDR3 sequences listed, under 5% are singletons. Source material was 2 million unsorted PBMCs, stored at -80 °C in RNAlater. This clonotype has ten or more counts. No antigen is known for it. Material: PBMCs. The gene calls are TRBV3-1 and TRBJ1-1, with a weak D call TRBD1 (6 bases). This receptor was taken from a man in his thirties or forties with multiple sclerosis. CDR3 residues: CASSQREGGTEAFF. The CDR3 nucleotides are TGTGCCAGCAGCCAAAGAGAGGGGGGAACTGAAGCTTTCTTT.